This T cell receptor beta chain was sequenced in a study of cytomegalovirus exposure and HLA in healthy donors. Notes on the study in general: In a later analysis, at a false discovery rate of 0.05, 15,000 to 20,000 TCR beta sequences were associated with HLA alleles. A missense variant in DCLRE1C was later tied to TCR beta V- and J-gene trimming. Most sequenced TCRs were rare (though some public TCRs occurred in many donors).

Primers for the PCR totalled 60 Vbeta and 13 Jbeta. TCRdb's table, derived via immunoSEQ multiplex PCR, lists solely in-frame clones and lacks some. The repertoire holds some 150,000 clones, with more than 70% as singletons. On this clone itself: What it binds is not known.

Nominally healthy donors were sampled, though unrecorded immune exposures were likely. The sequenced sample was PBMCs. This TCR came from a male donor in good health and CMV-seronegative.

The CDR3 nucleotides are TGTGCCAGCAGTTCCGTCGTCCTGGGGACAGTCAAGCAGTACTTC. This sequence encodes CASSSVVLGTVKQYF. V usage is TRBV6-5 and J usage is TRBJ2-7, with 7 positions matching TRBD1. The V and J ends lost 4 bases and 8 bases, in that order; junction bases with no gene match: 14. CDR1 is MNHEY, CDR2 SVGAGI, per germline. This CDR3 comprises 15 residues.